This T cell receptor beta chain was captured by sequencing in a study of blood T cell repertoires in COVID-19. Germline V CDR1 and CDR2: SGHRS, YFSETQ. The V segment lost 5 bases and the J segment 1 base; nucleotides outside the gene matches: 5. This CDR3 region has 15 residues. Cohorts were assigned according to the clinical history that participants reported. Clones were read by immunoSEQ multiplex PCR, and TCRdb kept only the in-frame ones, dropping some. Among a few hundred thousand clones, about 90% were seen once, and the ten largest hold 0.95% to 1.5%. The genes are TRBV5-1 and TRBJ2-5, with 10 bases fitting TRBD1. This receptor was obtained from a human donor in a cohort exposed to, infected with or recovered from COVID-19 (not recorded which). The donor label of this sample is uncertain. The sequenced sample consisted of PBMCs or T cells enriched from blood (not recorded which). The DNA of the CDR3 is TGCGCCAGCAGTCTCCGGACAGGGGGCCAAGAGACCCAGTACTTC. It translates to CASSLRTGGQETQYF.